The source of this T cell receptor beta chain is a study of cytomegalovirus exposure and HLA in healthy donors listed by TCRdb under 2017. In terms of the full investigation: In an earlier analysis of 450 to 750 of the donors, 276 Gb of sequence data and 120 million or so unique TCR beta sequences from about 180 million T cells were reported. An early release that covered fewer than 800 HLA-typed donors contained approximately 300 gigabases of sequencing data and 85 million to 100 million unique TCR sequences. Of the roughly 390 genotyped donors, 65% to 90% were placed in the genetic ancestry cluster associated with self-reported Caucasian donors. The aim of the study was to test whether cataloging public T cell receptors could identify signatures of past pathogen exposure. The study profiled the T cell repertoires of 500 to 800 subjects by immunosequencing and related them to cytomegalovirus serostatus. Besides the first cohort of more than 650 subjects, a separate validation cohort made up of 120 different subjects was used. To predict cytomegalovirus infection status, the study brought together high-throughput TCR immunosequencing, statistical association of individual TCRs with disease status, and machine learning. In a later analysis, previously published TCR beta repertoires from several hundred donors were re-analyzed and high-resolution HLA genotyping was added so that TCR occurrence patterns could be studied. The later analysis used no new phenotypic data to find candidate immune exposures, relying instead on TCR beta sequences and their occurrence across donors. An earlier analysis of several hundred of the donors used high-throughput TCR beta sequencing to judge whether each TCR beta V gene segment behaved as functional or pseudogenic. Donor age, sex, ethnicity and CMV serostatus were compiled alongside the repertoire data. Genome-wide SNP genotypes for about three fifths of the roughly 670 donors were used in a later genetic analysis, which treated that subset as a discovery cohort. All discovery cohort repertoires had been generated on a single sequencing platform. Both class I and class II loci were covered by HLA typing, at four-digit resolution. The number of typed donors differed by locus: about 620-640 for A, B, C, DRB1 and DQB1; 522 for DQA1; around 610 for DPA1; and 450 to 480 for DPB1. A handful of DR-DQ haplotypes were treated as single units for association and clustering because of strong linkage in the cohort. Among some 400 genotyped donors of the cohort, an average of roughly 230,000 unique TCR beta nucleotide sequences was sequenced per donor, of which 15% to 20% were non-productive. Points the paper makes about the study in general: A later analysis found that most CMV-associated TCR beta chains appeared HLA-restricted, with HLA associations seemingly driven largely by CMV exposure. The only immune exposure information available for the cohort was CMV serostatus. A cluster of highly shared sequence variants was judged likely to represent a technical artifact of the sequencing pipeline. Several of the top co-occurrence clusters appeared to be linked to parvovirus B19, influenza, CMV and Epstein-Barr virus, according to a later analysis. The authors suggested that the approach could potentially be generalized to other disease states and immunological phenotypes. Linkage disequilibrium might explain the correlated functional status among segregating V segments, but an unknown experimental factor could not be excluded. In this cohort, only TCR beta chains were sequenced, and detectable features were limited by the absence of alpha or paired-chain data. Three of the identified cytomegalovirus-associated TCR beta chains were confirmed in vitro to be specific for cytomegalovirus antigens. Cytomegalovirus status was reported to be diagnosed by the classifier with high specificity and sensitivity in both the original and validation cohorts. A further reported finding was that TCR beta sequences accurately predicted the HLA-A and HLA-B alleles for most subjects in the first cohort. Some IMGT-functional V segments, including TRBV6-2 and TRBV6-3, could not be distinguished by the 87-base-pair reads and were therefore excluded. A total of some 180 TCR beta chains were listed by the study as associated with cytomegalovirus. According to a later genetic analysis, donors in an Asian-associated ancestry cluster had fewer N-insertions in productive TCRs than the roughly 700-donor mean. A later analysis found that TCR association rates varied across HLA loci, with DRB1 alleles showing the most associated TCRs and HLA-C alleles the fewest. Strong co-occurrence of HLA alleles, especially DR and DQ, made assigning TCR associations to individual alleles difficult. Most TCR sequences were observed very rarely across donors, whereas some public TCRs were present in many individuals. In an earlier analysis of over 550 of the donors, most TCR beta V segments were observed in productive rearrangements about 87% or about 30% of the time, broadly matching IMGT annotations. Specific HLA alleles were associated with over 15,000 TCR beta sequences at a false discovery rate of 0.05 in a later analysis. Because counts were too low, roughly 18 rarely observed V segments, including chromosome 9 orphons, were left out of the earlier analysis of over 550 of the donors. A later analysis found that HLA-associated TCR beta chains were more clonally expanded and had lower generation probabilities than equally common non-associated chains. Roughly uniform sequencing depth across donors was assumed in presence/absence analyses, although this assumption may not hold. An association between a missense DCLRE1C variant and V-gene and J-gene trimming of TCR beta chains was found in a later genetic analysis and replicated in an independent cohort. Because some donors lacked HLA typing at each locus, the association tests relied only on the typed subset.

Trimming takes 2 bases from V and 9 bases from J, and the germline ends sit 19 bases apart. The germline V gene provides CDR1 MGHRA and CDR2 YSYEKL. There are 16 amino acids in the CDR3, from cysteine to phenylalanine inclusive. The only DNA kept is the CDR3, 48 bases in frame from the first base. Worth noting for this clone: This receptor's antigen is unknown. No base qualities exist here, and no much larger clone lies one base off it.

The cohort consisted of 600 or so healthy bone marrow donors. All cohort members were sampled while nominally healthy, although unrecorded immune exposures were likely present. The donor was CMV seronegative and was included in the group of several hundred seronegative cohort members. Each donor provided a peripheral blood sample, and peripheral blood mononuclear cells were used for TCR beta sequencing. The Qiagen DNeasy Blood Extraction Kit was used to extract genomic DNA from the blood cell samples. Library prep was done by the immunoSEQ multiplex PCR assay. The multiplex PCR relied on a mix of 60 forward primers for TCR Vbeta segments and 13 reverse primers for TCR Jbeta segments. The CDR3 region of rearranged TCR beta genes was amplified from genomic DNA with a multiplex PCR assay. Amplified TCR beta libraries were sequenced as 87-base-pair reads on the Illumina HiSeq System. From the authors' description of their analysis: A later analysis tallied about 77 million unique TCR beta chains across the 650 to 750 repertoires, and approximately 9.9 million of those chains were shared by two or more donors. Raw reads were error-corrected and collapsed into unique sequences with a nearest-neighbor algorithm that merged closely related sequences to remove PCR and sequencing errors. V, D and J gene segments were assigned by aligning CDR3 sequences to IMGT reference sequences. For a sequence to be retained, at least a six-nucleotide match to both a V gene segment and a J gene segment was required. Rearrangements were called productive when the CDR3 lacked stop codons and stayed in frame with V and J; all others were non-productive. Following IMGT convention, CDR3 was defined as the stretch from the second conserved V-encoded cysteine up to the conserved J-encoded phenylalanine. Sequences without an unambiguous match to a single V gene segment were excluded from the earlier analysis of about 600 of the donors. An earlier analysis of around 600 of the donors classified V segments as functional when productive rearrangements were above 56.7% and as segregating when the standard deviation between donors was above 5%. A statistical classification framework was built for diagnosing cytomegalovirus status from the catalog of TCR beta chain sequences. A later analysis assigned V and J genes by comparing TCR nucleotide sequences with IMGT/GENE-DB human TR gene sequences. A later analysis assigned CDR3 sequences and most-parsimonious VDJ recombination scenarios with the TCRdist pipeline. A later analysis defined each TCR beta chain by its CDR3 amino acid sequence plus V-gene family, and excluded reads lacking a unique V-gene family. To address suspected cross-contamination and a sequencing artifact, a later analysis removed a few hundred highly shared, low-generation-probability nucleotide sequences. In a later analysis, a clonal expansion index for each public chain was calculated from normalized within-repertoire ranks of inferred template counts. In a later analysis, generation probabilities were computed with a VDJ recombination model fitted to out-of-frame rearrangements, and the resulting probabilities were checked against IGoR. In a later analysis, TCR-TCR, TCR-HLA and TCR-CMV co-occurrence was scored with hypergeometric tests, and a repertoire-size bias correction was applied to TCR pairs. False discovery rates were estimated in a later analysis by permuting HLA or CMV assignments 20 times. A later analysis grouped co-occurring TCRs with DBSCAN, adding TCRdist sequence similarity when clustering within HLA-allele-positive subsets. For co-occurrence clustering, repertoires with fewer than 30,000 or more than 120,000 public chains were excluded, along with five repertoires with anomalous nucleotide sharing. This is the immuneACCESS table as TCRdb keeps it, with only in-frame sequences that have V and J called. A part of the clones is gone; compared with another copy, unresolved V genes explain less than half, and the rest is unexplained. Clone size and V and J calls were adopted from that table, with D and trimming inferred from the DNA. This sample is represented by approximately 250,000 clones; about three quarters of them were singletons. Of the sample, more than 0.45% is held by the ten largest clones.

Sequences were obtained from PBMCs. Recombination connected TRBV4-1 to TRBJ2-2; the D segment could be TRBD2, given 5 matching bases. The sequence derives from a boy aged 5-17 years in good health and CMV-seronegative. The CDR3 here reads CASSQSISANPRELFF. The base sequence is TGCGCCAGCAGCCAATCAATTAGCGCCAATCCCCGGGAGCTGTTTTTT.